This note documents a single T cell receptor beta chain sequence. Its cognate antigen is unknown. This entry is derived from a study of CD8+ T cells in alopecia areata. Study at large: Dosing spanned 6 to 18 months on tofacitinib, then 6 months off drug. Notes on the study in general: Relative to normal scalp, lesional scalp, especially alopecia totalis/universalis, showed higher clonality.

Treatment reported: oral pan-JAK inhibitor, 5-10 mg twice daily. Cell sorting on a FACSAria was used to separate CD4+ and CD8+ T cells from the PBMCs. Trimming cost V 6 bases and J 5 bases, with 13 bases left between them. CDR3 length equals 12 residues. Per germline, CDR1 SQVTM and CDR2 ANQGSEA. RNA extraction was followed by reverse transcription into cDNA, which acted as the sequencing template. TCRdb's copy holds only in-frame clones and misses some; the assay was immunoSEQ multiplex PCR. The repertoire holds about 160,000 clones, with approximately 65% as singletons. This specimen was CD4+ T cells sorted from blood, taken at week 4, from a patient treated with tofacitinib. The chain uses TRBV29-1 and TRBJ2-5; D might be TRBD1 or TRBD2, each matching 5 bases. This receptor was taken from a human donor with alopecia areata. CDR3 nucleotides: TGCAGCGTGTACTGGGGCGGGGAGACCCAGTACTTC. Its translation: CSVYWGGETQYF.